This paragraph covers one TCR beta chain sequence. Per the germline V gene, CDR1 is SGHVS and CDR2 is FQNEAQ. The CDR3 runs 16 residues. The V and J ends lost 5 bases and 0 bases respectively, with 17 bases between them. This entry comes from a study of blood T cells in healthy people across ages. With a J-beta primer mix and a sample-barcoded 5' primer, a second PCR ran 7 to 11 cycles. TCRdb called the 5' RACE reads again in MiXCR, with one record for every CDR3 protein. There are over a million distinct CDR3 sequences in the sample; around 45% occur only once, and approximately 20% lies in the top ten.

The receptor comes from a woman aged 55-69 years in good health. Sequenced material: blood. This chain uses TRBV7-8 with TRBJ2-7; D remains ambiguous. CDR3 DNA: TGTGCCAGCAGCGAGCCGGTGGCGGTCCTCTCCTACGAGCAGTACTTC. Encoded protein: CASSEPVAVLSYEQYF.